This paragraph covers one T cell receptor beta chain sequence. The sample belongs to a study of Graves' ophthalmopathy and Graves' hyperthyroidism. Amplifying from RNA transcripts, the study obtained TCR beta CDR3 regions. First-round RT-PCR employed HTBI primers, with a second-round multiplex PCR after it. MiXCR, applied by TCRdb to the multiplex PCR reads, yields one record per CDR3 protein. There are 650,000 to 800,000 distinct CDR3 sequences in the sample; approximately 39% occur only once, and 3% to 4% lies in the top ten. CDR1 is SGDLS, CDR2 YYNGEE, per germline. The V end lost 0 bases, the J end lost 0 bases, and 10 bases lay between the germline ends. The CDR3 has 16 amino acids.

The chain employs TRBV9 and TRBJ1-3; D gene unclear. This clonotype was sampled from an adult man with Graves' ophthalmopathy. Sequencing was carried out using peripheral blood. The CDR3 coding sequence is TGTGCCAGCAGCGTAGCTTACATCGGCTCTGGAAACACCATATATTTT. Encoded protein: CASSVAYIGSGNTIYF.